These T cell receptor beta chains were read from a single sample in a study of cytomegalovirus exposure and HLA in healthy donors. The method was immunoSEQ multiplex PCR; TCRdb's version includes in-frame clones alone and lacks a portion of them. This table holds 180,000 or so clones, over 60% found once. Sequencing used PBMCs. These receptors originate from a man between 18 and 29 years old in good health and CMV-seronegative. Both conserved end residues are part of each CDR3. D genes are given only for firm matches. Part of the rows lack a size; the others show once, few, many or a class for expanded clones.

size,V,J,D,DNA,CDR3
-,TRBV6-1,TRBJ1-3,-,TGTGCCACAACCCCGGGATTTGGAAACACCATATATTTT,CATTPGFGNTIYF
-,TRBV13,TRBJ2-5,-,TGTGCCAGCAGCTTAGAGGGGGTAGAGACCCAGTACTTC,CASSLEGVETQYF
-,TRBV28,TRBJ1-5,-,TGTGCCATCACAGGGATACCCGGCAATCAGCCCCAGCATTTT,CAITGIPGNQPQHF
-,TRBV29-1,TRBJ1-2,-,TGCAGCGTTGAAGATAGGGTCCGGGAAAACTATGGCTACACCTTC,CSVEDRVRENYGYTF
-,TRBV28,TRBJ1-1,-,TGTGCCAGCAGTTTATCAGGGGCGAGCACTGAAGCTTTCTTT,CASSLSGASTEAFF
-,TRBV5-1,TRBJ1-1,-,TGCGCCAGCAGCTCAGGGTCGGGGAACACTGAAGCTTTCTTT,CASSSGSGNTEAFF
-,TRBV10-3,TRBJ1-2,-,TGTGCCATCAGTGGAATCACGCGGAAGGGAGGGGGCTACACCTTC,CAISGITRKGGGYTF
once,TRBV7-3,TRBJ2-3,TRBD2,TGTGCCAGCAGCTCGGGAGGACGCCTCACAGATACGCAGTATTTT,CASSSGGRLTDTQYF
-,TRBV9,TRBJ2-6,TRBD1,TGTGCCAGCAGCGACGGGGTTGGACAGGGGGCGTATTATGGGGCCAACGTCCTGACTTTC,CASSDGVGQGAYYGANVLTF
-,TRBV6-5,TRBJ1-4,-,TGTGCCAGCAGGGGGGGGACTAATGAAAAACTGTTTTTT,CASRGGTNEKLFF
few,TRBV29-1,TRBJ2-5,-,TGCAGCGTTGAAAGGGGCTCGGAGACCCAGTACTTC,CSVERGSETQYF
few,TRBV11-2,TRBJ1-1,-,TGTGCCAGCAGCCCCACAATCGGGGACACTGAAGCTTTCTTT,CASSPTIGDTEAFF
-,TRBV6-1,TRBJ2-2,-,TGTGCCAGCAGTGTCCGGACTACCCCCGGGGGGGAGCTGTTTTTT,CASSVRTTPGGELFF
few,TRBV7-2,TRBJ2-7,TRBD2,TGTGCCAGCAGCTTTTCCGGTAGCGGGAAGTACGAGCAGTACTTC,CASSFSGSGKYEQYF
once,TRBV20-1,TRBJ2-3,-,TGCAGTGTTGGGAGGACAGATACGCAGTATTTT,CSVGRTDTQYF
few,TRBV29-1,TRBJ1-1,-,TGCAGCGTTGTGGGTAAAGTGGGGGGAACTGAAGCTTTCTTT,CSVVGKVGGTEAFF
-,TRBV9,TRBJ2-2,-,TGTGCCAGCAGCGTAGTCGGGGGCACCGGGGAGCTGTTTTTT,CASSVVGGTGELFF
few,TRBV4-1,TRBJ2-7,-,TGCGCCAGCAGCCAAGAGGAGGCATCTTACGAGCAGTACTTC,CASSQEEASYEQYF
-,TRBV6-6,TRBJ1-1,-,TGTGCCAGCAGAATTGGGGGGGTTTCGTACACTGAAGCTTTCTTT,CASRIGGVSYTEAFF
-,TRBV5-6,TRBJ1-5,TRBD1,TGTGCCAGCAGCTTGAACGACAGGGGGGATCAGCCCCAGCATTTT,CASSLNDRGDQPQHF
-,TRBV6-1,TRBJ1-2,-,TGTGCCAGCAGAACAGCAGTCTCCGTTGGCTACACCTTC,CASRTAVSVGYTF
-,TRBV5-1,TRBJ1-2,TRBD1,TGCGCCAGCAGCCCTGGGACAGTAGACTATGGCTACACCTTC,CASSPGTVDYGYTF
-,TRBV6-5,TRBJ2-7,-,TGTGCCAGCAGTTCCCTAGGCGAGCAGTACTTC,CASSSLGEQYF
few,TRBV21-1,TRBJ1-1,-,TGTGCCAGCTGGACAGGCCGAAACACTGAAGCTTTCTTT,CASWTGRNTEAFF
-,TRBV6-1,TRBJ1-1,-,TGTGCCAGCAGTGGACAGATCATGAACACTGAAGCTTTCTTT,CASSGQIMNTEAFF
-,TRBV27,TRBJ1-4,-,TGTGCCAGCAGCCCCCTCGGGTCGGCTAATGAAAAACTGTTTTTT,CASSPLGSANEKLFF
-,TRBV7-2,TRBJ1-1,-,TGTGCCAGCAGCCACAGGGTGGGGAACACTGAAGCTTTCTTT,CASSHRVGNTEAFF
-,TRBV6-5,TRBJ2-2,-,TGTGCCAGCAGTTACTCGAGCACAGGGCTAGGGGGGCTGTTTTTT,CASSYSSTGLGGLFF
-,TRBV4-2,TRBJ2-2,-,TGTGCCAGCAGCCAAGAGGAGCGCCCGAACACCGGGGAGCTGTTTTTT,CASSQEERPNTGELFF
-,TRBV29-1,TRBJ1-2,TRBD1,TGCAGCGCAGGGACAGGGATAAACTATGGCTACACCTTC,CSAGTGINYGYTF
once,TRBV5-1,TRBJ2-5,TRBD2,TGCGCCAGCAGTCTCTCTCCCCGGGGGGTTCAAGAGACCCAGTACTTC,CASSLSPRGVQETQYF
once,TRBV6-1,TRBJ1-2,TRBD1,TGTGCCAGCAGTGGATCGACAGGGGTGGGTGGCTACACCTTC,CASSGSTGVGGYTF